Shown below are 6 T cell receptor beta chains from a single sample sequenced in a study of blood T cell repertoires in COVID-19. Repertoires were generated with immunoSEQ multiplex PCR, while TCRdb's copy carries only in-frame clones and drops some. This sample carries 100,000 to 150,000 clones, about 90% of them seen once, and the ten largest clones take over 7%. The material sequenced was peripheral blood. The receptors derive from a human donor in a cohort sampled during active COVID-19.

J is TRBJ2-7 and V is TRBV4-1; 11 positions match TRBD1. The CDR3 has 15 amino acids. Germline lookup yields CDR1 MGHRA and CDR2 YSYEKL. The V segment lost 3 bases and the J segment 1 base; nucleotides outside the gene matches: 2. The CDR3 DNA sequence: TGCGCCAGCAGCCACGGACAGGGGGCGTCCTACGAGCAGTACTTC. Translated: CASSHGQGASYEQYF.

The chain has TRBV19 and TRBJ2-5; no definite D call. Germline CDR1 reads LNHDA; CDR2 reads SQIVND (reference sequence). Trimming removed 3 bases at V and 3 bases at J, with 8 bases between. The CDR3 runs to 13 residues. CDR3 coding DNA: TGTGCCAGTAGTATCCCAGGAAAAGAGACCCAGTACTTC. Residues: CASSIPGKETQYF.

CDR3 DNA: TGTGCCAGCAGCCGGACAACCAATCAGCCCCAGCATTTT. Translating it yields CASSRTTNQPQHF. The V call is TRBV12-3 or TRBV12-4, the J call TRBJ1-5; a weak D match, TRBD1 (5 bases). CDR3 length equals 13 residues. V lost 6 bases, J lost 3 bases, and 9 bases lay in between.

The chain employs TRBV7-9 and TRBJ2-5; D might be TRBD2 (8 bases). This CDR3 comprises 16 residues. Germline V gene data show CDR1 as SEHNR and CDR2 as FQNEAQ (reference sequence). Trimming removed 5 bases at V and 5 bases at J, with 21 bases between. The CDR3 region is CASSPGGRGGLETQYF. CDR3 nucleotide sequence: TGTGCCAGCAGCCCAGGGGGTCGGGGGGGCTTGGAGACCCAGTACTTC.

The genes are TRBV6-6 and TRBJ2-3; D perhaps matches TRBD1 (6 bases). The V end was cut by 2 bases, the J end by 6 bases, with 12 bases between. Germline V gene sequence: CDR1 MNHNY, CDR2 SVGAGI (reference sequence). The CDR3 is made up of 14 amino acids. The CDR3 coding sequence is TGTGCCAGCAGTTACCCTACAGGGTTGGATACGCAGTATTTT. It codes for CASSYPTGLDTQYF.

The gene calls are TRBV28 and TRBJ2-7; TRBD2 matches at 13 bases. This CDR3 comprises 15 residues. Looked up from germline, CDR1 is MDHEN and CDR2 is SYDVKM. Trimming removed 7 bases from V and 5 bases from J; junction bases left unmatched: 8. CDR3 DNA: TGTGCCAGCAACCTCTGGACTAGCGGGAGAAACGAGCAGTACTTC. This sequence encodes CASNLWTSGRNEQYF.